Below are 15 T cell receptor beta chains sequenced from a single sample in a study of response to subunit inactivated influenza vaccine (dated 2018 in TCRdb). The sample's time point label is to be understood as: 45 to 55 days after influenza vaccine administration. The protocol used for the library was RT-PCR. The sample was run on an Illumina HiSeq 2500. The public reads were reanalyzed by TCRdb: fastp trimming at Q25, MiXCR alignment, in-frame beta chains only. Each entry is one CDR3 protein sequence, shown with its most common DNA and genes. Counted in this sample were around 480,000 distinct CDR3 sequences; approximately 10% of them appeared once. The ten largest clones take up around 12% of the sample. Sequencing was performed on PBMCs from blood, taken roughly 45 days after vaccination. The receptor source for this set is a man aged 45-65 years who received an inactivated influenza vaccine. Donor details come from another sample of the same person, matched by shared clones.

In regard to this clonotype: A much larger clone is a single base away; this may be a read error. V usage is TRBV5-1 and J usage is TRBJ2-1; 8 bases agree with TRBD2. The length of the CDR3 is 16 residues. V was pared by 4 bases and J by 2 bases, with 8 bases of the junction left unmatched. The germline V gene has CDR1 SGHRS and CDR2 YFSETQ. CDR3 DNA sequence: TGCGCCAGCAGCAAAAGCGGGAGCGCCGCCTACAATGAGCAGTTCTTC. The encoded protein is CASSKSGSAAYNEQFF.

There are a few counts of this clonotype. V is TRBV5-1 and J is TRBJ2-3, with TRBD2 matching 9 bases. The CDR3 contains 14 residues. Per germline, CDR1 SGHRS and CDR2 YFSETQ. The V segment lost 4 bases and the J segment 5 bases; nucleotides outside the gene matches: 5. DNA for the CDR3: TGCGCCAGCAGCACCAGCGGGAGGCTAGATACGCAGTATTTT. Protein sequence: CASSTSGRLDTQYF.

The V and J genes are TRBV10-2 and TRBJ2-1; no clear D gene. V lost 6 bases and J 6 bases, leaving 9 bases between the germline ends. This CDR3 comprises 12 residues. CDR1 and CDR2 (germline): WSHSY, SAAADI. The DNA of the CDR3 is TGCGCCAGCAGATTGGACGTCAATGAGCAGTTCTTC. It is translated as CASRLDVNEQFF.

This clonotype showed up just a few times. The rearrangement joins TRBV6-2 or TRBV6-3 to TRBJ1-5; no definite D call. Germline CDR1 MNHEY, CDR2 SVGEGT. Trimming left V 0 bases short and J 7 bases short, with 13 bases between. The CDR3 covers 15 residues. The CDR3 DNA reads as TGTGCCAGCAGTTACTCCCCCTGGCCAGGACAGCCCCAGCATTTT. Translating gives CASSYSPWPGQPQHF.

There are a few counts of this clonotype. This chain connects TRBV12-3 or TRBV12-4 to TRBJ2-7; the match to TRBD2 covers 10 bases. V dropped 4 bases and J dropped 3; count of bases not matched to a gene: 9. The CDR3 has 16 amino acids. The CDR3 nucleotides read TGTGCCAGCAGTTCGGAGACCGGGACTAGCGTCTACGAGCAGTACTTC. Amino acids: CASSSETGTSVYEQYF.

This clonotype came up a few times. The chain has TRBV2 and TRBJ2-7; tentatively, D is TRBD1 or TRBD2 (5 bases each). Trimming stripped 0 bases from V and 0 bases from J, with 15 bases between. The V gene's germline CDR1 is SNHLY and CDR2 FYNNEI. The CDR3 loop spans 17 amino acids. The CDR3 DNA reads as TGTGCCAGCAGTGAAGCGCTTCGGGCAGGGACCTCCTACGAGCAGTACTTC. It codes for CASSEALRAGTSYEQYF.

Many counts were recorded for this clonotype. The chain recombines TRBV12-3 or TRBV12-4 with TRBJ2-7; D is unresolved. This CDR3 region has 13 residues. The V end lost 6 bases, the J end lost 6 bases, and 15 bases lay between the germline ends. DNA of the CDR3: TGTGCCAGCAGCCGTAATGGGGTCCGCGAGCAGTACTTC. Its translation: CASSRNGVREQYF.

The chain couples TRBV4-1 to TRBJ2-3; D perhaps matches TRBD1 (6 bases). Per the germline V gene, CDR1 is MGHRA and CDR2 is YSYEKL. The CDR3 extends over 17 amino acids. Trimming pared 1 base from V and 1 base from J, leaving 15 bases between. The CDR3: CASSQGSSRQGTDTQYF. The CDR3 coding sequence is TGCGCCAGCAGCCAAGGAAGCTCACGACAGGGCACAGATACGCAGTATTTT.

This clonotype was seen only a few times. The genes are TRBV20-1 and TRBJ2-7; 8 nucleotides align to TRBD2. Germline V gives CDR1 DFQATT, CDR2 SNEGSKA (reference sequence). This CDR3 comprises 14 residues. The junction had 7 bases not matched to a gene; V was cut back by 3 bases and J by 3 bases. The CDR3 sequence: CSASLAGGNYEQYF. The CDR3 DNA follows: TGCAGTGCTAGTTTGGCGGGGGGCAACTACGAGCAGTACTTC.

This clonotype came up a few times. This chain links TRBV5-6 with TRBJ1-2; TRBD1 might be the D (6 bases). From germline, CDR1 is SGHDT and CDR2 YYEEEE. The CDR3 length is 12 residues. V shed 4 bases and J shed 10 bases, with 14 bases lying between them. The CDR3: CASSPPGGVYTF. CDR3 sequence (DNA): TGTGCCAGCAGCCCCCCCGGGGGCGTCTACACCTTC.

The CDR3 bases are TGCGCCAGCAGCCAGCCCTTTGCAGATACGCAGTATTTT. Its translation: CASSQPFADTQYF. The chain employs TRBV4-1 and TRBJ2-3; D remains unclear. Germline V gene data show CDR1 as MGHRA and CDR2 as YSYEKL. Trimming shortened V by 3 bases and J by 4 bases, and 8 bases separated the two germline ends. This CDR3 contains 13 residues.

The sample holds a few counts of this clonotype. The J gene is TRBJ1-2, the V gene TRBV5-5, with D perhaps matching TRBD1 (6 bases). Germline V gene data show CDR1 as SGHKS and CDR2 as YYEKEE (reference sequence). CDR3 size: 14 residues. Trimming shortened V by 2 bases and J by 2 bases, and 10 bases separated the two germline ends. The CDR3 DNA sequence: TGTGCCAGCAGCTTATCACAGGGAAACTATGGCTACACCTTC. It is translated as CASSLSQGNYGYTF. The variable domain in full, with the rest retrieved from reference TRBV5-5 and TRBJ1-2, is DAGVTQSPTHLIKTRGQQVTLRCSPISGHKSVSWYQQVLGQGPQFIFQYYEKEERGRGNFPDRFSARQFPNYSSELNVNALLLGDSALYLCASSLSQGNYGYTFGSGTRLTVV.

This clonotype was counted only a few times. The chain links TRBV7-8 to TRBJ2-2; tentative D call: TRBD1 (5 bases). CDR3 length: 17 residues. Trimming shortened V by 0 bases and J by 1 base, and 12 bases separated the two germline ends. The germline CDR1 and CDR2 sequences are SGHVS and FQNEAQ. The CDR3 region is CASSLAFRTMNTGELFF. CDR3 sequence (DNA): TGTGCCAGCAGCTTAGCCTTTAGGACAATGAACACCGGGGAGCTGTTTTTT. Looking up the rest from reference TRBV7-8 and TRBJ2-2 gives the full variable domain: GAGVSQSPRYKVAKRGQDVALRCDPISGHVSLFWYQQALGQGPEFLTYFQNEAQLDKSGLPSDRFFAERPEGSVSTLKIQRTQQEDSAVYLCASSLAFRTMNTGELFFGEGSRLTVL.

This clonotype occurred many times. The chain employs TRBV15 and TRBJ2-3, with D perhaps TRBD1 or TRBD2 (5 bases each). Per germline, CDR1 LNHNV and CDR2 YYDKDF (reference sequence). V lost 5 bases to trimming and J lost 3 bases, with 9 bases between them. This CDR3 has 13 residues. In DNA, the CDR3 is TGTGCCACCAGCGGGGGTGGGACAGATACGCAGTATTTT. It yields the protein CATSGGGTDTQYF.

This clonotype showed up many times. The chain combines TRBV4-2 with TRBJ1-6; D is possibly TRBD1 (6 bases). The CDR3 sequence is 14 residues long. Trimming shortened V by 7 bases and J by 7 bases, and 14 bases separated the two germline ends. Germline V gene sequence: CDR1 LGHNA, CDR2 YNFKEQ. As DNA, the CDR3 is TGTGCCAGCACCGAGGGGGGGATCAATTCACCCCTCCACTTT. Protein product: CASTEGGINSPLHF.